This T cell receptor beta chain was sequenced for a study of cytomegalovirus exposure and HLA in healthy donors. Overall study: Counted in an early data release were approximately 85 million unique TCRs from HLA-typed donors.

A multiplex PCR was run with 60 Vbeta primers and 13 Jbeta primers. Clones were sequenced by immunoSEQ multiplex PCR, and TCRdb holds only the in-frame ones, with some missing. Of under 200,000 clones in the sample, approximately 11% are singletons; the top ten hold less than 8.5%. General study findings and limits: TCR beta V- and J-gene trimming, according to a later analysis, was linked to a missense DCLRE1C variant. In a later analysis, DRB1 alleles had the most associated TCRs; HLA-C alleles the fewest.

On this clone: What it binds is not known.

This TCR came from a man over 45 in good health and CMV-seropositive. Specimen: PBMCs.

This CDR3 is CASSSGLATDTQYF. CDR3 DNA sequence: TGTGCCAGCAGCTCGGGACTAGCCACAGATACGCAGTATTTT. The V call is TRBV5-6, the J call TRBJ2-3; 9 nucleotides match TRBD2. Per the germline V gene, CDR1 is SGHDT and CDR2 is YYEEEE. After removal of 3 bases from V and 2 bases from J, the junction contained 1 base not matched to a gene. The CDR3 loop spans 14 amino acids.